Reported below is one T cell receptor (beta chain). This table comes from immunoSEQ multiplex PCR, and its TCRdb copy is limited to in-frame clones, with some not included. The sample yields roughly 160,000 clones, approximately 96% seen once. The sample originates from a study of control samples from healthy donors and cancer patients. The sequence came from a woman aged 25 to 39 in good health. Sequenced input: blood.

CDR3 in DNA: TGTGCCAGCAGCGACGACAGGACGCGAACCTACGAGCAGTACTTC. It is translated as CASSDDRTRTYEQYF. J is TRBJ2-7 and V is TRBV7-9; TRBD1 might be the D (6 bases). CDR3 length equals 15 residues. The ends were cut back, 5 bases at V and 2 bases at J, with 16 bases in the middle. Per the germline V gene, CDR1 is SEHNR and CDR2 is FQNEAQ (reference sequence).